The 15 T cell receptor beta chains below come from one sample, sequenced in a study of T cells in Graves' hyperthyroidism and ophthalmopathy. The TCR beta CDR3 regions underwent amplification using RNA transcripts as the source. With the HTBI primer set, the TCR CDR3 went through a first round of RT-PCR. Using its own MiXCR run on the multiplex PCR reads, TCRdb lists one record per CDR3 protein. Here the sample spans roughly 380,000 distinct CDR3 sequences, about 13% being singletons. The sample consisted of blood. These receptors came from a man aged 30 to 45 with Graves' hyperthyroidism that later progressed to Graves' ophthalmopathy.

This clonotype appeared a few times. V usage is TRBV7-9 and J usage is TRBJ2-7; the match to TRBD1 covers 9 bases. CDR1 is SEHNR, CDR2 FQNEAQ, per germline (reference sequence). The V segment lost 3 bases and the J segment 5 bases; nucleotides outside the gene matches: 11. CDR3 length: 16 residues. Written as DNA, the CDR3 is TGTGCCAGCAGCTTCGGGGCGGGACAGGGCATGGACGAGCAGTACTTC. As protein: CASSFGAGQGMDEQYF.

V gene TRBV29-1 combines with J gene TRBJ2-3; D might be TRBD2 (7 bases). Germline V CDR1 and CDR2: SQVTM, ANQGSEA. The CDR3 has 13 amino acids. The ends were cut back, 3 bases at V and 2 bases at J, with 9 bases in the middle. CDR3 sequence reads: CSVEGGPTDTQYF. The CDR3 DNA reads as TGCAGCGTTGAGGGGGGGCCCACAGATACGCAGTATTTT.

This clonotype was counted ten times or more. The chain links TRBV6-1 to TRBJ2-7, with TRBD1 matching 7 bases. The CDR3 is made up of 11 amino acids. The germline V gene encodes CDR1 MNHNS and CDR2 SASEGT. Losses at the gene ends were 7 bases for V and 3 bases for J; bases not matched to a gene: 0. The DNA of the CDR3 is TGTGCCAGCACAGGGGGCTACGAGCAGTACTTC. It specifies CASTGGYEQYF.

Concerning this clonotype itself: A much larger clone differs from this one at a single base, so this may be a read error. A read error is likely, as this CDR3 ends without the conserved phenylalanine or tryptophan. The chain combines TRBV30 with TRBJ1-1, with unresolved D. This CDR3 comprises 15 residues. Germline V gives CDR1 GTSNPN, CDR2 SVGIG (reference sequence). The V gene lost 5 bases and the J gene lost 3 bases, with 19 bases spanning the gap. Here the CDR3 DNA reads TGTGCCTGGGCTTCCGGGCCCCGTCGGGACACTGAAGCTTTCATT. Protein sequence: CAWASGPRRDTEAFI.

This clonotype has at least ten counts. The chain uses TRBV20-1 and TRBJ1-4; D perhaps matches TRBD1 (5 bases). Germline CDR1 reads DFQATT; CDR2 reads SNEGSKA (reference sequence). V gave up 6 bases and J gave up 4 bases, with 15 bases separating them. The CDR3 contains 14 residues. CDR3 DNA sequence: TGCAGTGCGCTGAGGGGATCTGATAATGAAAAACTGTTTTTT. Its protein is CSALRGSDNEKLFF.

In its sample, this clonotype was seen many times. The V gene is TRBV13, the J gene TRBJ2-3; 7 bases agree with TRBD2. Germline-derived CDR1 and CDR2 are PRHDT and FYEKMQ (reference sequence). The CDR3 is 14 amino acids. Germline trimming cut 0 bases from V and 5 bases from J; bases unmatched to any gene: 2. CDR3 coding DNA: TGTGCCAGCAGCTTAGGCGGCGGGGGAGATACGCAGTATTTT. It codes for CASSLGGGGDTQYF.

This clonotype was counted between two and nine times. J is TRBJ2-6 and V is TRBV7-2; 9 bases match TRBD1. V trimming: 1 base; J trimming: 0 bases; junction bases outside the gene matches: 7. This CDR3 is built from 19 residues. Germline-derived CDR1 and CDR2 are SGHTA and FQGNSA. CDR3 nucleotide sequence: TGTGCCAGCAGCTTAGGAGGGACAGGGTTGAGCTCTGGGGCCAACGTCCTGACTTTC. It is translated as CASSLGGTGLSSGANVLTF.

The chain joins TRBV9 to TRBJ2-7; 7 nucleotides line up with TRBD2. CDR1 and CDR2 from the germline V gene are SGDLS and YYNGEE. The CDR3 has 13 amino acids. V shed 2 bases, J shed 6 bases, and the junction held 5 bases outside the gene matches. This CDR3 is CASSVSGGGEQYF. The CDR3 bases are TGTGCCAGCAGCGTGTCTGGGGGGGGCGAGCAGTACTTC. Drawing the rest from reference TRBV9 and TRBJ2-7, the complete variable domain is DSGVTQTPKHLITATGQRVTLRCSPRSGDLSVYWYQQSLDQGLQFLIQYYNGEERAKGNILERFSAQQFPDLHSELNLSSLELGDSALYFCASSVSGGGEQYFGPGTRLTVT.

The chain employs TRBV7-9 and TRBJ2-2, with 7 bases lining up with TRBD2. V shed 9 bases and J 3 bases; nucleotides not matched to a gene: 13. The CDR3 length is 16 residues. The germline gives CDR1 SEHNR, CDR2 FQNEAQ (reference sequence). CDR3 nucleotide sequence: TGTGCCAGTGAATTTCGGTCAGGGAGGGACACCGGGGAGCTGTTTTTT. It specifies CASEFRSGRDTGELFF.

This clonotype was seen repeatedly, ten times or more. This chain's CDR3 is CASSDRTGGINTEAFF. The CDR3 bases are TGTGCCAGCAGCGACCGGACAGGGGGCATCAACACTGAAGCTTTCTTT. The chain carries TRBV9 and TRBJ1-1; 11 positions match TRBD1. Germline V gene data show CDR1 as SGDLS and CDR2 as YYNGEE. This CDR3 contains 16 residues. V lost 3 bases, J lost 2 bases, and 6 bases stayed unmatched.

This chain uses TRBV7-9 with TRBJ1-3; D unresolved. CDR3 size: 14 residues. Trimming took 0 bases from V and 7 from J, leaving 10 bases between them. Germline CDR1 is SEHNR and CDR2 is FQNEAQ (reference sequence). DNA for the CDR3: TGTGCCAGCAGCTTAGCGACTTTATCTAACACCATATATTTT. Its protein is CASSLATLSNTIYF.

The chain carries TRBV30 and TRBJ2-6; D not certain. V was trimmed by 1 base and J by 0 bases, leaving 16 bases between them. The CDR3 totals 18 residues. Germline V lookup: CDR1 GTSNPN, CDR2 SVGIG (reference sequence). This chain's CDR3 is CAWSAGRRSSSGANVLTF. CDR3 nucleotide sequence: TGTGCCTGGAGTGCCGGACGGCGATCGAGCTCTGGGGCCAACGTCCTGACTTTC.

This clonotype showed up just a few times. The chain employs TRBV9 and TRBJ2-2; D may be TRBD1 (5 bases). The CDR3 length is 13 residues. Germline CDR1 reads SGDLS; CDR2 reads YYNGEE. Trimming stripped 4 bases from V and 5 bases from J, with 9 bases between. The CDR3 loop reads CASSNRITGELFF. Written as DNA, the CDR3 is TGTGCCAGCAGCAACAGGATAACCGGGGAGCTGTTTTTT.

This clonotype was seen repeatedly, ten times or more. The chain carries TRBV13 and TRBJ2-4; D perhaps matches TRBD2 (5 bases). The germline V gene encodes CDR1 PRHDT and CDR2 FYEKMQ (reference sequence). The V end lost 0 bases, the J end lost 9 bases, and 6 bases lay between the germline ends. The CDR3 extends over 12 amino acids. The CDR3 nucleotides are TGTGCCAGCAGCTTAGGAGGAGGCATTCAGTACTTC. It yields the protein CASSLGGGIQYF.

This clonotype was seen many times. V gene TRBV28 combines with J gene TRBJ2-1, with D possibly TRBD2 on 7 matching bases. The germline V and J ends were trimmed by 3 bases and 4 bases, with 22 bases remaining between them. This CDR3 comprises 18 residues. Germline V gene sequence: CDR1 MDHEN, CDR2 SYDVKM. CDR3 protein: CASSLGDYRGAAYNEQFF. CDR3 sequence (DNA): TGTGCCAGCAGTTTGGGGGATTACCGGGGGGCGGCTTACAATGAGCAGTTCTTC.